The 16 T cell receptor beta chains in this list originate from one sample, sequenced in a study of blood T cell repertoires in COVID-19. TCRdb's copy holds only in-frame clones and misses some; the assay was immunoSEQ multiplex PCR. This sample has more than 45,000 clones, with around 86% found just once. Sample: peripheral blood. These receptors originate from a man aged 70-80 years with acute or convalescent COVID-19.

This clone was counted a few times. The rearrangement joins TRBV6-2 or TRBV6-3 to TRBJ2-7; 9 positions match TRBD2. V was pared by 2 bases and J by 3 bases, with 14 bases of the junction left unmatched. There are 18 residues in the CDR3. CDR1 and CDR2 from the germline V gene are MNHEY and SVGEGT. The chain's CDR3 is CASSYPQRRREGVYEQYF. The CDR3, as DNA: TGTGCCAGCAGTTACCCTCAAAGGAGGCGGGAGGGAGTCTACGAGCAGTACTTC.

This clone has a handful of counts. V gene TRBV7-6 combines with J gene TRBJ2-2; D is perhaps TRBD1 (5 bases). V lost 1 base to trimming and J lost 7 bases, with 7 bases between them. The CDR3 spans 13 residues. CDR1 and CDR2 (germline): SGHVS, FNYEAQ. The CDR3, as DNA: TGTGCCAGCAGCTTAGTCAGGGACGGGGAGCTGTTTTTT. This encodes CASSLVRDGELFF.

This chain links TRBV6-1 with TRBJ2-5; 9 bases fit TRBD1. Trimming removed 3 bases from V and 5 bases from J; junction bases left unmatched: 4. Germline-derived CDR1 and CDR2 are MNHNS and SASEGT. This CDR3 is built from 14 residues. CDR3: CASSDTGGWETQYF. In DNA, the CDR3 is TGTGCCAGCAGTGATACAGGGGGCTGGGAGACCCAGTACTTC.

This rearrangement joins TRBV12-3 or TRBV12-4 to TRBJ1-1; D is unresolved. V was clipped by 7 bases and J by 7 bases, with 13 bases between them. This CDR3 has 12 residues. The CDR3 coding sequence is TGTGCCAGCACCCTCGGGAGGGTTGAAGCTTTCTTT. It translates to CASTLGRVEAFF.

The CDR3 is CASSLGGQGNYEQYF. In nucleotides, the CDR3 is TGTGCCAGCAGTTTGGGGGGACAGGGGAACTACGAGCAGTACTTC. The chain links TRBV6-2 or TRBV6-3 to TRBJ2-7; 10 bases agree with TRBD1. This CDR3 comprises 15 residues. Germline lookup yields CDR1 MNHEY and CDR2 SVGEGT. Losses at the gene ends were 4 bases for V and 3 bases for J; bases not matched to a gene: 6.

The V gene is TRBV4-2, the J gene TRBJ2-3; 8 nucleotides match TRBD2. The CDR3 extends over 15 amino acids. Trimming at V came to 3 bases and at J to 4 bases, leaving 6 bases not matched to a gene. Per germline, CDR1 LGHNA and CDR2 YNFKEQ. The CDR3 sequence is CASSQAGGVSDTQYF. As DNA, the CDR3 is TGTGCCAGCAGCCAGGCGGGGGGTGTCTCAGATACGCAGTATTTT.

V gene TRBV14 combines with J gene TRBJ1-5; the D gene is possibly TRBD1 (5 bases). From germline, CDR1 is SGHDN and CDR2 FVKESK. The CDR3 spans 14 residues. Trimming took off 4 bases at V and 5 bases at J, with 12 bases between the two ends. The CDR3: CASSPIGVDQPQHF. CDR3 coding DNA: TGTGCCAGCAGCCCGATAGGGGTAGATCAGCCCCAGCATTTT.

This chain connects TRBV9 to TRBJ2-7; D possibly corresponds to TRBD1 (6 bases). V lost 4 bases, J lost 0 bases, and 17 bases lay in between. The length of the CDR3 is 16 residues. Germline assignment: CDR1 SGDLS and CDR2 YYNGEE. The CDR3 DNA reads TGTGCCAGCAGCCCCTGGACAGCACAAGGCTCCTACGAGCAGTACGTC. Protein sequence: CASSPWTAQGSYEQYV.

The V call is TRBV5-6, the J call TRBJ2-1; 10 bases are a match to TRBD1. The germline gives CDR1 SGHDT, CDR2 YYEEEE. The V gene end was trimmed by 3 bases and the J gene end by 7 bases; junction bases not matched to a gene: 19. The CDR3 spans 19 residues. This CDR3 reads CASSSYTRLGQGLKNEQFF. The CDR3, as DNA: TGTGCCAGCAGCTCATACACTCGATTGGGACAGGGGCTTAAGAATGAGCAGTTCTTC.

The chain combines TRBV4-1 with TRBJ2-1; 9 nucleotides match TRBD1. V gave up 2 bases and J gave up 5 bases; unmatched junction bases: 7. CDR3 size: 16 residues. CDR1 MGHRA and CDR2 YSYEKL come from the germline V gene. The CDR3 region has the DNA TGCGCCAGCAGCCAATTACAGGGGGCGAGGAACAATGAGCAGTTCTTC. Amino acid sequence: CASSQLQGARNNEQFF.

The V and J genes are TRBV6-2 or TRBV6-3 and TRBJ2-1; D is unresolved. The CDR3 covers 14 residues. V lost 5 bases and J lost 8, with 16 bases in between. Germline V gives CDR1 MNHEY, CDR2 SVGEGT. CDR3: CASSPPPGNHEQFF. CDR3 in DNA: TGTGCCAGCAGTCCCCCGCCCGGTAACCATGAGCAGTTCTTC.

The rearrangement links TRBV7-7 to TRBJ1-1, with D perhaps TRBD1 (6 bases). Trimming removed 5 bases at V and 6 bases at J, with 19 bases between. There are 15 residues in the CDR3. Germline V gene lookup returns CDR1 SSHAT and CDR2 FNYEAQ (reference sequence). The CDR3 protein is CASSPHGGALAEAFF. In DNA, the CDR3 is TGTGCCAGCAGCCCTCATGGGGGGGCTTTGGCTGAAGCTTTCTTT.

J is TRBJ2-3 and V is TRBV9; 7 bases align to TRBD2. In germline, CDR1 is SGDLS, CDR2 YYNGEE. CDR3 length equals 15 residues. Trimming at V came to 4 bases and at J to 4 bases, leaving 9 bases not matched to a gene. CDR3 sequence: CASSRPAGVPDTQYF. The DNA for the CDR3 is TGTGCCAGCAGCCGCCCGGCGGGAGTTCCAGATACGCAGTATTTT.

The chain employs TRBV7-2 and TRBJ1-2, with unresolved D. With 3 bases removed from V and 7 bases from J, the gap between germline ends came to 12 bases. Germline V gene sequence: CDR1 SGHTA, CDR2 FQGNSA. CDR3 length: 13 amino acids. The CDR3 nucleotides read TGTGCCAGCAGCTTCGTCGGAGCTAGTGGCTACACCTTC. Protein sequence: CASSFVGASGYTF.

The V and J genes are TRBV6-4 and TRBJ2-3; D possibly corresponds to TRBD2 (6 bases). The CDR3 spans 14 residues. Looked up from germline, CDR1 is MRHNA and CDR2 is SNTAGT. Trimming removed 2 bases at V and 6 bases at J, with 12 bases between. This CDR3 reads CASSDQWGEDTQYF. The CDR3 DNA reads as TGTGCCAGCAGTGACCAATGGGGGGAGGATACGCAGTATTTT.

The V gene is TRBV7-2, the J gene TRBJ2-7, with 9 bases identical to TRBD2. Trimming removed 5 bases from V and 11 bases from J; junction bases left unmatched: 7. The CDR3 is 12 amino acids. CDR1 is SGHTA, CDR2 FQGNSA, per germline. The CDR3 reads CASSPAGGREYF. CDR3 nucleotide sequence: TGTGCCAGCAGCCCGGCCGGCGGGAGGGAGTACTTC.